This TCR beta chain was identified during a study of T cell responses to AZD1222 COVID-19 vaccine. Regarding the study as a whole: Across the whole spike, CD4 TCRs peaked at regions 160-218 and 743-854.

The CDR3 consists of 14 residues. The V gene lost 5 bases and the J gene lost 5 bases, with 16 bases spanning the gap. The germline V gene has CDR1 SGHAT and CDR2 FQNNGV. Produced via immunoSEQ multiplex PCR; TCRdb's table is partial and in-frame only. The sample carries 120,000 or so clones, 92% recorded once. Regarding this clone: Antigen unknown.

The TCR was taken from an adult in good health. The V and J genes are TRBV11-2 and TRBJ2-7; TRBD2 is a possible D gene (5 bases). Sequencing was performed on peripheral blood, taken on day 0 of AZD1222 vaccination. CDR3 protein: CASSPPGVSDEQYF. CDR3 bases: TGTGCCAGCAGCCCACCCGGGGTATCGGACGAGCAGTACTTC.